This TCR beta chain was recorded in a study of CXCR3-negative and CXCR3-positive naive CD8 T cells. Whole-study results and caveats: For naive cells, CXCR3-negative and CXCR3-positive subsets had similar TRBV-TRBJ usage; for memory cells, usage differed. Diversity in memory CD8+ cells fell much lower than the comparably high levels seen in both naive subsets.

The germline V gene has CDR1 SGDLS and CDR2 YYNGEE. The CDR3 has 13 residues. On this clonotype itself: Its antigen is not known.

5' RACE with UMI labels generated the TRB cDNA libraries. Reanalyzing the 5' RACE reads, TCRdb keeps one entry per CDR3 protein, without DNA. This table lists about 90,000 distinct CDR3 sequences. This rearrangement joins TRBV9 to TRBJ1-1. Sequencing was done on a sample of naive CXCR3- CD8+ T cells from blood. Sample subset: CD45RO-CCR7+CD27+CD95- naive CD8+ T cells lacking CXCR3 (TNR3-). This sequence originates from a human donor in good health. Some clones in this sample may be carry-over from other donors' samples. The CDR3 is CASSAQDGSEAFF.